The rows below give T cell receptor beta chains drawn from one sample of a study of cytomegalovirus exposure and HLA in healthy donors. Only in-frame clones appear in the TCRdb table, and some are missing; sequencing was by immunoSEQ multiplex PCR. The sample totals about 140,000 clones. The sample taken for sequencing was PBMCs. The receptors derive from a woman between 18 and 29 years old in good health and CMV-seronegative. The CDR3 runs from the conserved cysteine through the conserved F or W. Each record gives: D gene, J gene, V gene, CDR3 DNA, CDR3 protein. D genes are given only for firm matches.

>-|TRBJ2-7|TRBV6-5
TGTGCCAGCTCTCCACAGGGGGGGCCCTACGAGCAGTACTTC
CASSPQGGPYEQYF
>TRBD1|TRBJ1-3|TRBV30
TGTGCCTGGAGGCCAGGGGGACACACCATATATTTT
CAWRPGGHTIYF
>-|TRBJ1-5|TRBV2
TGTGCCAGCAGTGAATCAGGGGAAAAGCCCCAGCATTTT
CASSESGEKPQHF
>TRBD2|TRBJ2-7|TRBV9
TGTGCCAGCAGCCCCCCAGCGGGACCATCCTACGAGCAGTACTTC
CASSPPAGPSYEQYF
>-|TRBJ2-2|TRBV7-6
TGTGCCAGCAGCTTAGCTGGGCAGCTGTTTTTT
CASSLAGQLFF
>-|TRBJ1-1|TRBV11-3
TGTGCCAGCAGCTTAGTACAGGGTGGCACTGAAGCTTTCTTT
CASSLVQGGTEAFF
>TRBD2|TRBJ2-3|TRBV2
TGTGCCAGCAACCGGGACTACCTAACAGATACGCAGTATTTT
CASNRDYLTDTQYF
>TRBD2|TRBJ2-5|TRBV6-1
TGTGCCAGCACCTCGGGACTAGCGGGCCAAGAGACCCAGTACTTC
CASTSGLAGQETQYF
>TRBD1|TRBJ1-1|TRBV7-2
TGTGCCAGCAGCTTAGTTACGGGACAGGGGGCTAACACTGAAGCTTTCTTT
CASSLVTGQGANTEAFF
>-|TRBJ1-2|TRBV1
TGCACCAGCAGCCCGGAATCGGAGGGGGGGGGTAATGGCTACACCTTC
CTSSPESEGGGNGYTF
>-|TRBJ1-4|TRBV15
TGTGCCACCAGCAGAGTCCGTTCTAATGAAAAACTGTTTTTT
CATSRVRSNEKLFF
>TRBD2|TRBJ2-1|TRBV9
TGTGCCAGCAGCGTGGTCGCTAGCGGAAACAATGAGCAGTTCTTC
CASSVVASGNNEQFF
>-|TRBJ1-2|TRBV7-2
TGTGCCGGCAGCTTAGTTGACGGACCGGACTATGGTGGCTACACCTTC
CAGSLVDGPDYGGYTF
>TRBD2|TRBJ2-5|TRBV5-1
TGCGCCAGCAGCTTAATGAGGAGGGAGGGGACCCAGTACTTC
CASSLMRREGTQYF
>TRBD1|TRBJ1-2|TRBV2
TGTGCCAGCAGTGCCCGGACAGGGCGTAACTATGGCTACACCTTC
CASSARTGRNYGYTF
>TRBD2|TRBJ2-3|TRBV5-4
TGTGCCAGCAGCCACGGACTAGCGGGAGGGGGAGATACGCAGTATTTT
CASSHGLAGGGDTQYF
>-|TRBJ2-5|TRBV5-1
TGCGCCAGCAGCCTAAGGAGGGGATCGGAGACCCAGTACTTC
CASSLRRGSETQYF
>TRBD1|TRBJ1-3|TRBV30
TGTGCCTGGACTTCAGGGGGAGTCTCTGGAAACACCATATATTTT
CAWTSGGVSGNTIYF
>-|TRBJ1-2|TRBV19
TGTGCCAGTAGTATTCAGGCAGAAGGCTATGGCTACACCTTC
CASSIQAEGYGYTF
>TRBD1|TRBJ2-2|TRBV4-3
TGCGCCAGCAGCCAATGGATCTTAAGACAGGGGGGTAGGGGGGAGCTGTTTTTT
CASSQWILRQGGRGELFF
>-|TRBJ1-2|TRBV19
TGTGCCAGTAGCCCGGGCGGGGGTTATGGCTACACCTTC
CASSPGGGYGYTF
>TRBD1|TRBJ1-1|TRBV6-5
TGTGCCAGCACGATTACCGCCGGGACAGAGGAAGCTTTCTTT
CASTITAGTEEAFF
>-|TRBJ1-2|TRBV6-1
TGTGCCAGCAGTGAAGTGGCAGGCTATGGCTACACCTTC
CASSEVAGYGYTF
>-|TRBJ2-1|TRBV4-2
TGTGCCAGCAGCCAAGATACCGACCAGCGGGAGCAGTTCTTC
CASSQDTDQREQFF
>-|TRBJ2-1|TRBV7-9
TGTGCCAGCAGCCCCCCCGGGAGTTCCTACAATGAGCAGTTCTTC
CASSPPGSSYNEQFF
>TRBD1|TRBJ2-5|TRBV5-1
TGCGCCAGCAGCTCGCCGGGACAGGGGCTAGGGACCCAGTACTTC
CASSSPGQGLGTQYF
>-|TRBJ2-5|TRBV7-9
TGTGCCAGCAGCTTAGGCGGTACTAGCGAGACCCAGTACTTC
CASSLGGTSETQYF
>-|TRBJ2-1|TRBV6-1
TGTGCCAGCAGTCCCAACTACAATGAGCAGTTCTTC
CASSPNYNEQFF
>-|TRBJ2-3|TRBV6-1
TGTGCCAGCACCGGGACTTTCAGCACAGATACGCAGTATTTT
CASTGTFSTDTQYF
>TRBD2|TRBJ2-3|TRBV30
TGTGCCTGGGAGCTAGCGGGAGAAGATACGCAGTATTTT
CAWELAGEDTQYF
>TRBD1|TRBJ2-7|TRBV19
TGTGCCAGTAGGGGGGACAGCCTCGAGCAGTACTTC
CASRGDSLEQYF
>TRBD2|TRBJ2-1|TRBV2
TGTGCCAGCGACCCAATGGGACTAGCGGGAGACTTAGGGCAGTTCTTC
CASDPMGLAGDLGQFF